These T cell receptor beta chains were read from a single sample in a study of T-cell memory formation after mild COVID-19. MiXCR, applied by TCRdb to the 5' RACE reads, yields one record per CDR3 protein. The table shows a few hundred thousand distinct CDR3 sequences, with 28% occurring only once. Sequencing used PBMCs or a T cell subset sorted from them (not recorded which). The receptors originated from an adult woman who had mild COVID-19 (a few samples of this study predate the infection). Cell type and time point are not known. The CDR3 runs from the conserved cysteine through the conserved F or W. A D gene is named only where the DNA matches it firmly. Rows give clone size only sometimes, using once, few, many, or a class for an expanded clone.

CDR3 protein: CASSLYKYNEQFF
CDR3 DNA: TGTGCCAGCAGCTTATACAAATACAATGAGCAGTTCTTC
clone size: NA
V gene: TRBV5-5
D gene: NA
J gene: TRBJ2-1

CDR3 protein: CASSLATGGGETQYF
CDR3 DNA: TGTGCCAGCAGTTTAGCTACAGGGGGGGGGGAGACCCAGTACTTC
clone size: NA
V gene: TRBV12-3/TRBV12-4
D gene: NA
J gene: TRBJ2-5

CDR3 protein: CASSMNGVSYEQYF
CDR3 DNA: TGTGCCAGTAGTATGAACGGGGTCTCCTACGAGCAGTACTTC
clone size: few
V gene: TRBV19
D gene: NA
J gene: TRBJ2-7

CDR3 protein: CASSYPSGGGEQYF
CDR3 DNA: TGTGCCAGCAGTTACCCGTCAGGGGGGGGCGAGCAGTACTTC
clone size: NA
V gene: TRBV6-5
D gene: NA
J gene: TRBJ2-7

CDR3 protein: CASSFSGRKYNEQFF
CDR3 DNA: TGTGCCAGCAGCTTTAGCGGGAGAAAGTACAATGAGCAGTTCTTC
clone size: NA
V gene: TRBV5-4
D gene: TRBD2
J gene: TRBJ2-1

CDR3 protein: CASSFTEIYEQYF
CDR3 DNA: TGTGCCAGCAGCTTTACAGAAATCTACGAGCAGTACTTC
clone size: NA
V gene: TRBV7-2
D gene: NA
J gene: TRBJ2-7

CDR3 protein: CATSDPLAGELDTQYF
CDR3 DNA: TGTGCCACCAGTGACCCACTAGCGGGAGAGTTAGATACGCAGTATTTT
clone size: NA
V gene: TRBV24-1
D gene: TRBD2
J gene: TRBJ2-3

CDR3 protein: CASSEVWGRGRQETQYF
CDR3 DNA: TGTGCCAGCAGTGAAGTCTGGGGCAGGGGGCGCCAAGAGACCCAGTACTTC
clone size: many
V gene: TRBV2
D gene: TRBD1
J gene: TRBJ2-5

CDR3 protein: CASSFNSQETQYF
CDR3 DNA: TGCGCCAGCAGCTTTAACAGCCAAGAGACCCAGTACTTC
clone size: NA
V gene: TRBV5-1
D gene: NA
J gene: TRBJ2-5

CDR3 protein: CASSPLTSGSMGRTYEQYF
CDR3 DNA: TGTGCCAGCAGTCCCTTAACTAGCGGGAGTATGGGGAGAACCTACGAGCAGTACTTC
clone size: few
V gene: TRBV7-9
D gene: TRBD2
J gene: TRBJ2-7

CDR3 protein: CASSQATGISEKLFF
CDR3 DNA: TGCGCCAGCAGCCAAGCGACAGGGATTAGTGAAAAACTGTTTTTT
clone size: NA
V gene: TRBV4-3
D gene: TRBD1
J gene: TRBJ1-4

CDR3 protein: CASSYRAGAYNEQFF
CDR3 DNA: TGTGCCAGCAGTTATAGAGCGGGAGCATACAATGAGCAGTTCTTC
clone size: NA
V gene: TRBV6-2/TRBV6-3
D gene: TRBD2
J gene: TRBJ2-1

CDR3 protein: CASSPYGRGDDTEAFF
CDR3 DNA: TGTGCCAGCAGTCCATACGGACGTGGGGACGATACTGAAGCTTTCTTT
clone size: few
V gene: TRBV6-5
D gene: NA
J gene: TRBJ1-1

CDR3 protein: CASIKGAGGTYNEQFF
CDR3 DNA: TGTGCCAGCATAAAAGGGGCGGGAGGGACTTACAATGAGCAGTTCTTC
clone size: few
V gene: TRBV12-3/TRBV12-4
D gene: TRBD2
J gene: TRBJ2-1

CDR3 protein: CASSLGPDQPQHF
CDR3 DNA: TGTGCCAGCAGCTTGGGGCCCGATCAGCCCCAGCATTTT
clone size: few
V gene: TRBV7-8
D gene: NA
J gene: TRBJ1-5

CDR3 protein: CATTVGTEAFF
CDR3 DNA: TGTGCCACTACTGTAGGCACTGAAGCTTTCTTT
clone size: NA
V gene: TRBV24-1
D gene: NA
J gene: TRBJ1-1

CDR3 protein: CASSSQGYANTGELFF
CDR3 DNA: TGTGCCAGCAGCTCACAGGGTTACGCGAACACCGGGGAGCTGTTTTTT
clone size: NA
V gene: TRBV7-2
D gene: NA
J gene: TRBJ2-2

CDR3 protein: CASSQEGGGTGLYTGELFF
CDR3 DNA: TGCGCCAGCAGCCAAGAAGGGGGTGGGACAGGGCTATACACCGGGGAGCTGTTTTTT
clone size: few
V gene: TRBV4-1
D gene: TRBD1
J gene: TRBJ2-2

CDR3 protein: CASRDRADTIYF
CDR3 DNA: TGTGCCAGCAGAGACAGGGCGGACACCATATATTTT
clone size: NA
V gene: TRBV6-5
D gene: TRBD1
J gene: TRBJ1-3

CDR3 protein: CASSTAQGRAYEQYF
CDR3 DNA: TGTGCCAGCAGCACCGCCCAGGGCAGGGCCTACGAGCAGTACTTC
clone size: once
V gene: TRBV7-2
D gene: NA
J gene: TRBJ2-7

CDR3 protein: CASSGDTDHEQYF
CDR3 DNA: TGCGCCAGCAGCGGCGACACGGATCACGAGCAGTACTTC
clone size: few
V gene: TRBV5-1
D gene: NA
J gene: TRBJ2-7

CDR3 protein: CSASRGQNYNEQFF
CDR3 DNA: TGCAGTGCTAGCCGGGGACAGAACTACAATGAGCAGTTCTTC
clone size: few
V gene: TRBV20-1
D gene: TRBD1
J gene: TRBJ2-1

CDR3 protein: CASSIVSLGHTNTEAFF
CDR3 DNA: TGTGCCAGTAGTATAGTTTCGTTGGGACACACGAACACTGAAGCTTTCTTT
clone size: NA
V gene: TRBV19
D gene: NA
J gene: TRBJ1-1

CDR3 protein: CASSQPRLTQETQYF
CDR3 DNA: TGTGCCAGCAGCCAACCCCGACTAACTCAAGAGACCCAGTACTTC
clone size: NA
V gene: TRBV3-1
D gene: NA
J gene: TRBJ2-5

CDR3 protein: CASSLGPGQDSNQPQHF
CDR3 DNA: TGCGCCAGCAGCTTAGGACCGGGACAGGACAGCAATCAGCCCCAGCATTTT
clone size: NA
V gene: TRBV5-1
D gene: TRBD1
J gene: TRBJ1-5